This is a list of T cell receptor beta chains from one sample in a study of technical replicates of blood from a few donors. This table comes from immunoSEQ multiplex PCR, and its TCRdb copy is limited to in-frame clones, with some not included. Of tens of thousands of clones listed, roughly 88% are singletons. The sample taken for sequencing was PBMCs. The receptors derive from a human donor in good health. Some clones in this sample may be carry-over from other donors' samples. Each CDR3 is given with its conserved first and last residue.

j_call	cdr3_length	v_call	cdr3_aa
TRBJ2-3	15	TRBV7-2	CASSLGGQSTDTQYF
TRBJ2-1	16	TRBV9	CASSPGGATQTHEQFF
TRBJ2-7	15	TRBV6-1	CASQELAGVSYEQYF
TRBJ1-5	15	TRBV29-1	CSVAQDRGGNQPQHF
TRBJ1-2	14	TRBV2	CASSAGRGGYGYTF
TRBJ1-3	13	TRBV5-1	CASSFGQGNTIYF
TRBJ2-6	15	TRBV4-3	CASSPLLSGANVLTF
TRBJ1-4	17	TRBV5-6	CASSLKGQGLVLEKLFF
TRBJ2-3	15	TRBV10-3	CAITPEDRSTDTQYF
TRBJ2-5	15	TRBV7-9	CASSSRAAIQETQYF
TRBJ2-7	14	TRBV6-5	CASSIEAGPYEQYF
TRBJ2-2	17	TRBV5-1	CASSLTKTGGETGELFF
TRBJ2-7	13	TRBV27	CASRHISSYEQYF
TRBJ1-2	15	TRBV19	CASSIEPQGAYGYTF
TRBJ2-3	14	TRBV10-3	CAISESTGTDTQYF
TRBJ2-5	15	TRBV7-2	CASSFFGGPQETQYF
TRBJ2-7	15	TRBV4-2	CASSQASDRVREQYF
TRBJ2-7	13	TRBV18	CASSPGGLIEQYF
TRBJ2-5	15	TRBV4-1	CASSQDSAGQETQYF
TRBJ2-1	17	TRBV21-1	CASSKWTSGSSFHEQFF
TRBJ2-5	14	TRBV29-1	CSVELAGIKETQYF
TRBJ1-1	15	TRBV2	CASRSGTGGRTEAFF
TRBJ2-7	14	TRBV7-8	CASSFGTYSYEQYF
TRBJ2-1	16	TRBV6-4	CASSPGTSGRASEQFF
TRBJ2-7	15	TRBV10-2	CASGLGGRGSYEQYF
TRBJ2-2	16	TRBV7-6	CASSYGQEYNTGELFF
TRBJ1-6	13	TRBV11-2	CASSQKFDSPLHF
TRBJ1-2	17	TRBV5-1	CASSLGSTTGGNYGYTF
TRBJ2-7	16	TRBV12-1	CASSPPGREGLYEQYF
TRBJ2-7	12	TRBV18	CASSRGRDRAYF
TRBJ2-7	14	TRBV7-5	CARAPRDRAYEQYF
TRBJ2-1	18	TRBV7-9	CASTSPLEPPESYNEQFF
TRBJ1-5	15	TRBV14	CASNLRDRSNQPQHF
TRBJ2-7	15	TRBV5-1	CASSIAGGNTYEQYF
TRBJ2-5	16	TRBV7-9	CASSLAHRASQETQYF
TRBJ2-1	14	TRBV7-9	CASSSWSSGGQEFF
TRBJ1-1	14	TRBV7-2	CASSLGRASTEAFF
TRBJ2-3	16	TRBV7-2	CASSLAPSGSGDTQYF
TRBJ1-6	15	TRBV7-2	CASSLDRGSNSPLHF
TRBJ2-1	15	TRBV30	CAWSVRGALYNEQFF
TRBJ2-5	16	TRBV27	CASSLSILAPRGDQYF
TRBJ1-2	16	TRBV14	CASSQLSGHRSYGYTF
TRBJ1-5	15	TRBV28	CASSLYGNSNQPQHF
TRBJ1-3	15	TRBV15	CATSRDEGEGNTIYF
TRBJ1-4	14	TRBV19	CASSTQADNEKLFF
TRBJ2-3	15	TRBV6-1	CASSGAGASTDTQYF
TRBJ1-1	15	TRBV5-8	CASSFRPDRNTEAFF
TRBJ1-4	11	TRBV20-1	CSAGGYEKLFF
TRBJ1-2	13	TRBV6-6	CATRDRANYGYTF
TRBJ2-7	14	TRBV30	CAWSVGGSSYEQYF
TRBJ1-1	13	TRBV25-1	CASSLGAGRGAFF
TRBJ1-5	16	TRBV2	CASRLGSGGNNQPQHF
TRBJ1-3	15	TRBV14	CASSQVNRQGNTIYF
TRBJ2-6	15	TRBV6-6	CASSGPASLANVLTF
TRBJ2-2	16	TRBV5-1	CASSLVPGANTGELFF
TRBJ1-6	15	TRBV7-9	CASSLVSRGNSPLHF
TRBJ1-2	14	TRBV2	CASSEVGTRSGYTF
TRBJ1-5	13	TRBV6-1	CASSDSWDTFLHF
TRBJ1-2	15	TRBV19	CASSIVTAASSGYTF